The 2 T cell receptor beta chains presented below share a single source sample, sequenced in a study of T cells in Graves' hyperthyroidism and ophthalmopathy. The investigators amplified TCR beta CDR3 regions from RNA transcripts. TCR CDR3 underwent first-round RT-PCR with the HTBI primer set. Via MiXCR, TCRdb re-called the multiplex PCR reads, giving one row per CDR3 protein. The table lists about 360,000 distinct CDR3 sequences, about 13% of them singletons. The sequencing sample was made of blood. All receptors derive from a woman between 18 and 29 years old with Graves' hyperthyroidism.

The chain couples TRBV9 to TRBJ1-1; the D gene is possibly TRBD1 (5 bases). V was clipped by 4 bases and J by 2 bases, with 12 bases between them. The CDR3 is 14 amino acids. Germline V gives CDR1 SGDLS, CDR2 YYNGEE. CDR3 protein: CASSLDSHNTEAFF. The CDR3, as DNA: TGTGCCAGCAGCCTTGACAGCCACAACACTGAAGCTTTCTTT. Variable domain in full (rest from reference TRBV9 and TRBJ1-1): DSGVTQTPKHLITATGQRVTLRCSPRSGDLSVYWYQQSLDQGLQFLIQYYNGEERAKGNILERFSAQQFPDLHSELNLSSLELGDSALYFCASSLDSHNTEAFFGQGTRLTVV.

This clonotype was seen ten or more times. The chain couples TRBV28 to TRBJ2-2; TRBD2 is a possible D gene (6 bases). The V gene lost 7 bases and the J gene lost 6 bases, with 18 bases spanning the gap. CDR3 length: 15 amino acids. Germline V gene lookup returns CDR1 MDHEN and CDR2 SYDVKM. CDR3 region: CASKRAGGVSGELFF. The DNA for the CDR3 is TGTGCCAGCAAGAGAGCCGGAGGGGTATCCGGGGAGCTGTTTTTT.